This T cell receptor (beta chain) was observed in a study of cytomegalovirus exposure and HLA in healthy donors. PCR used 60 Vbeta primers and 13 Jbeta primers. This table comes from immunoSEQ multiplex PCR, and its TCRdb copy is limited to in-frame clones, with some not included. This sample's table has approximately 76,000 clones. CDR1 and CDR2 (germline): MDHEN, SYDVKM. Trimming stripped 11 bases from V and 1 base from J, with 14 bases between. The CDR3 runs to 13 residues. A word on this clone: Its matching antigen is unknown.

Findings and caveats of the study: Within an earlier analysis, most TCR beta V segments proved productive either about 87% or about 30% of the time.

This sequence was found in a young man in good health and CMV-seropositive. The rearrangement links TRBV28 to TRBJ1-1; no definite D call. The sequenced sample was PBMCs. CDR3 residues: CAGSRTGNTEAFF. The CDR3 nucleotides read TGTGCCGGCTCGCGAACGGGGAACACTGAAGCTTTCTTT.